This TCR beta chain is from a study of CD8+ T cells in alopecia areata. Worth noting for this clone: Antigen specificity is unknown.

RNA extraction and reverse transcription yielded cDNA as sequencing template. TCRdb's copy holds only in-frame clones and misses some; the assay was immunoSEQ multiplex PCR. The top ten clones hold around 2.8% of a sample with roughly 120,000 clones, roughly two thirds of them seen once. Germline CDR1 reads SGHTA; CDR2 reads FQGNSA. The V gene end was trimmed by 5 bases and the J gene end by 3 bases; junction bases not matched to a gene: 10. This CDR3 comprises 16 residues. CD4+ and CD8+ T cells were sorted from PBMCs. General study findings and limits: Normal scalp had lower clonality than lesional scalp, with alopecia totalis/universalis lesions showing this most strongly. Scalp specimens additionally yield sequences from normal skin's resident alphabeta T cells. Unlike in mice, where it was clearer, TCR sharing across patients was less clear, possibly HLA-related.

Material for sequencing was CD4+ T cells sorted from blood. The gene calls are TRBV7-2 and TRBJ2-4; 7 nucleotides match TRBD2. The receptor's source is a human donor in good health. The CDR3 DNA reads as TGTGCCAGCAGCAAGGGGACTATCTTCGGCAAAAACATTCAGTACTTC. Its protein product is CASSKGTIFGKNIQYF. Variable domain in full (rest from reference TRBV7-2 and TRBJ2-4): GAGVSQSPSNKVTEKGKDVELRCDPISGHTALYWYRQSLGQGLEFLIYFQGNSAPDKSGLPSDRFSAERTGGSVSTLTIQRTQQEDSAVYLCASSKGTIFGKNIQYFGAGTRLSVL.